A selection of T cell receptor beta chains follows, all from one sample in a study of human T cells and chemical hapten exposure. In TCRdb, the RACE reads were re-called with MiXCR into one record per CDR3 protein. Seen here are 90,000 to 110,000 distinct CDR3 sequences, about a tenth observed once, and the top ten hold 3.1%. The specimen was whole blood, collected in connection with sensitization to the hapten diphenylcyclopropenone (DPC). These receptors came from a middle-aged woman with alopecia areata. Some clones in this sample may be carry-over from other donors' samples. CDR3s include the opening cysteine and the closing phenylalanine or tryptophan. The D gene is left open where the match is weak. Expanded clones are given a class, and other clones once, few, many or no size at all.

clone_size: once; d_call: TRBD1; v_call: TRBV11-2; j_call: TRBJ1-6; cdr3_nt: TGTGCCAGCAGCCCAGTACAGGCACAGGGGGCCGGTTCACCCCTCCACTTT; cdr3_aa: CASSPVQAQGAGSPLHF
clone_size: many; d_call: -; v_call: TRBV2; j_call: TRBJ2-7; cdr3_nt: TGTGCCAGCAGTGATCCTCCCTACTACGAGCAGTACTTC; cdr3_aa: CASSDPPYYEQYF
clone_size: many; d_call: TRBD2; v_call: TRBV6-5; j_call: TRBJ2-7; cdr3_nt: TGTGCCAGCAGTTACGTAGCGGGTTCCTACGAGCAGTACTTC; cdr3_aa: CASSYVAGSYEQYF
clone_size: -; d_call: -; v_call: TRBV28; j_call: TRBJ2-7; cdr3_nt: TGTGCCAGCAGTTTATTCCCCCAGACCTACGAGCAGTACTTC; cdr3_aa: CASSLFPQTYEQYF
clone_size: few; d_call: -; v_call: TRBV18; j_call: TRBJ1-3; cdr3_nt: TGTGCCAGCTCGCCGCCCGGGGAGAGAAACACCATATATTTT; cdr3_aa: CASSPPGERNTIYF
clone_size: many; d_call: -; v_call: TRBV5-1; j_call: TRBJ2-3; cdr3_nt: TGCGCCAGCAGCCCAGGGGGGGGTCCAGATACGCAGTATTTT; cdr3_aa: CASSPGGGPDTQYF
clone_size: -; d_call: TRBD1; v_call: TRBV12-3/TRBV12-4; j_call: TRBJ2-2; cdr3_nt: TGTGCCAGCAGTCCCCGGACAGGGGGAAACACCGGGGAGCTGTTTTTT; cdr3_aa: CASSPRTGGNTGELFF
clone_size: many; d_call: -; v_call: TRBV11-2; j_call: TRBJ2-5; cdr3_nt: TGTGCCAGCAGCCTCGTCAGGGGACCCCGGGAGACCCAGTACTTC; cdr3_aa: CASSLVRGPRETQYF
clone_size: few; d_call: -; v_call: TRBV5-1; j_call: TRBJ2-5; cdr3_nt: TGCGCCAGCAGTTTGATTTTCACCCAAGAGACCCAGTACTTC; cdr3_aa: CASSLIFTQETQYF
clone_size: few; d_call: -; v_call: TRBV10-1; j_call: TRBJ1-6; cdr3_nt: TGCGCCAGCAGTGTGGCCATGCATTCACCCCTCCACTTT; cdr3_aa: CASSVAMHSPLHF
clone_size: many; d_call: -; v_call: TRBV5-1; j_call: TRBJ2-5; cdr3_nt: TGCGCCAGCAGCTTGGCGGATTGGCAAGAGACCCAGTACTTC; cdr3_aa: CASSLADWQETQYF
clone_size: many; d_call: TRBD1; v_call: TRBV18; j_call: TRBJ1-1; cdr3_nt: TGTGCCAGCTCACTAGGGACAGGTAGCAACACTGAAGCTTTCTTT; cdr3_aa: CASSLGTGSNTEAFF
clone_size: many; d_call: -; v_call: TRBV20-1; j_call: TRBJ1-2; cdr3_nt: TGCAGTGCTAGATATCCAGGGTGGATCTATGGCTACACCTTC; cdr3_aa: CSARYPGWIYGYTF
clone_size: few; d_call: -; v_call: TRBV6-2/TRBV6-3; j_call: TRBJ2-1; cdr3_nt: TGTGCCAGCAGTTTTGGGATCAATGAGCAGTTCTTC; cdr3_aa: CASSFGINEQFF
clone_size: few; d_call: -; v_call: TRBV9; j_call: TRBJ1-1; cdr3_nt: TGTGCCAGCAGCGTAGAGGGGTTACGGACTGAAGCTTTCTTT; cdr3_aa: CASSVEGLRTEAFF
clone_size: few; d_call: -; v_call: TRBV21-1; j_call: TRBJ1-2; cdr3_nt: TGTGCCAGCAGCCAAGGGGTATTCCTTAACTATGGCTACACCTTC; cdr3_aa: CASSQGVFLNYGYTF
clone_size: -; d_call: -; v_call: TRBV6-2/TRBV6-3; j_call: TRBJ1-2; cdr3_nt: TGTGCCAGCAGCCTCGCAGGGATCCTTGGCTATGGCTACACCTTC; cdr3_aa: CASSLAGILGYGYTF
clone_size: few; d_call: -; v_call: TRBV29-1; j_call: TRBJ2-5; cdr3_nt: TGCAGCGTCAACAGTGAAGAGACCCAGTACTTC; cdr3_aa: CSVNSEETQYF
clone_size: many; d_call: TRBD1; v_call: TRBV7-2; j_call: TRBJ1-1; cdr3_nt: TGTGCCAGCAGCTCCCAAGGGACAGTGGGCACTGAAGCTTTCTTT; cdr3_aa: CASSSQGTVGTEAFF
clone_size: few; d_call: -; v_call: TRBV10-3; j_call: TRBJ2-2; cdr3_nt: TGTGCCATCAGAAAAAGAAGGTCAGAAGACACCGGGGAGCTGTTTTTT; cdr3_aa: CAIRKRRSEDTGELFF
clone_size: many; d_call: TRBD1; v_call: TRBV2; j_call: TRBJ2-7; cdr3_nt: TGTGCCAGCGGGGGACAGGAAGATTACGAGCAGTACTTC; cdr3_aa: CASGGQEDYEQYF
clone_size: many; d_call: -; v_call: TRBV19; j_call: TRBJ2-4; cdr3_nt: TGTGCCAGTAGTATAGAACCTCTAGCCAAAAACATTCAGTACTTC; cdr3_aa: CASSIEPLAKNIQYF
clone_size: many; d_call: TRBD2; v_call: TRBV6-2/TRBV6-3; j_call: TRBJ2-7; cdr3_nt: TGTGCCAGCAGTCCCCCCAGCGGGGGGGCGAATCTCGAGCAGTACTTC; cdr3_aa: CASSPPSGGANLEQYF
clone_size: many; d_call: -; v_call: TRBV7-8; j_call: TRBJ2-7; cdr3_nt: TGTGCCAGCAGCTTAGCTCCACTAGGATCCGAGCAGTACTTC; cdr3_aa: CASSLAPLGSEQYF
clone_size: few; d_call: -; v_call: TRBV5-1; j_call: TRBJ2-4; cdr3_nt: TGCGCCAGCAGCTTGGTAGGGACCAAAAACATTCAGTACTTC; cdr3_aa: CASSLVGTKNIQYF
clone_size: -; d_call: TRBD2; v_call: TRBV5-4; j_call: TRBJ2-7; cdr3_nt: TGTGCCAGCAGCTTGTTGAGCGGGGGGGACTACGAGCAGTACTTC; cdr3_aa: CASSLLSGGDYEQYF
clone_size: few; d_call: -; v_call: TRBV30; j_call: TRBJ1-1; cdr3_nt: TGTGCCTGGAGGGATGCCAGGGGGAACACTGAAGCTTTCTTT; cdr3_aa: CAWRDARGNTEAFF
clone_size: many; d_call: -; v_call: TRBV12-5; j_call: TRBJ2-7; cdr3_nt: TGTGCTAGTGGTCCCGGGCAGGGGTCGCTTTACGAGCAGTACTTC; cdr3_aa: CASGPGQGSLYEQYF
clone_size: many; d_call: -; v_call: TRBV7-8; j_call: TRBJ2-7; cdr3_nt: TGTGCCAGCAGCTCCCTGGCCGTAAGCTCCTACGAGCAGTACTTC; cdr3_aa: CASSSLAVSSYEQYF
clone_size: -; d_call: TRBD2; v_call: TRBV5-1; j_call: TRBJ2-3; cdr3_nt: TGCGCCAGCAGCCAACTAGCGGCGAACACAGATACGCAGTATTTT; cdr3_aa: CASSQLAANTDTQYF
clone_size: -; d_call: TRBD2; v_call: TRBV7-2; j_call: TRBJ2-1; cdr3_nt: TGTGCCAGCAGCTTAGGCGGCGGGGGATACAATGAGCAGTTCTTC; cdr3_aa: CASSLGGGGYNEQFF
clone_size: -; d_call: -; v_call: TRBV10-3; j_call: TRBJ1-1; cdr3_nt: TGTGCCATCAGTGAGGGATCTGAAGCTTTCTTT; cdr3_aa: CAISEGSEAFF
clone_size: -; d_call: -; v_call: TRBV4-1; j_call: TRBJ2-4; cdr3_nt: TGCGCCAGCAGCCAAAGGGGAGAGGGCATTCAGTACTTC; cdr3_aa: CASSQRGEGIQYF
clone_size: -; d_call: TRBD1; v_call: TRBV15; j_call: TRBJ2-5; cdr3_nt: TGTGCCACCAGCAGAGATCTCTTTTTGGGGACAGGGTGGCAAGAGACCCAGTACTTC; cdr3_aa: CATSRDLFLGTGWQETQYF
clone_size: many; d_call: -; v_call: TRBV28; j_call: TRBJ1-1; cdr3_nt: TGTGCCAGCCAAGGGGGGCAGGGAACTGAAGCTTTCTTT; cdr3_aa: CASQGGQGTEAFF
clone_size: many; d_call: TRBD2; v_call: TRBV5-1; j_call: TRBJ2-1; cdr3_nt: TGCGCCAGCAGCGTTACTAGCGGGGTGATTAGTGAGCAGTTCTTC; cdr3_aa: CASSVTSGVISEQFF
clone_size: many; d_call: -; v_call: TRBV6-2/TRBV6-3; j_call: TRBJ1-1; cdr3_nt: TGTGCCAGCACCATACAGGGAAACACTGAAGCTTTCTTT; cdr3_aa: CASTIQGNTEAFF
clone_size: few; d_call: TRBD1; v_call: TRBV7-2; j_call: TRBJ2-7; cdr3_nt: TGTGCCAGCAGCTTATCTTCGACAGGGACCGAGCAGTACTTC; cdr3_aa: CASSLSSTGTEQYF
clone_size: few; d_call: -; v_call: TRBV3-1; j_call: TRBJ2-7; cdr3_nt: TGTGCCAGCAGCCAGCAGGGGACATCGGGTTCGCAGCAGTACTTC; cdr3_aa: CASSQQGTSGSQQYF
clone_size: many; d_call: -; v_call: TRBV29-1; j_call: TRBJ2-7; cdr3_nt: TGCAGCGTTGTCGTGGGTTACGAGCAGTACTTC; cdr3_aa: CSVVVGYEQYF
clone_size: few; d_call: TRBD1; v_call: TRBV20-1; j_call: TRBJ2-1; cdr3_nt: TGCAGTGCTTCGACAGGGACAGACTCCTACAATGAGCAGTTCTTC; cdr3_aa: CSASTGTDSYNEQFF
clone_size: -; d_call: TRBD2; v_call: TRBV7-3; j_call: TRBJ2-2; cdr3_nt: TGTGCCAGCAGCCTACTAGCGGGGGTATATGCCGGGGAGCTGTTTTTT; cdr3_aa: CASSLLAGVYAGELFF
clone_size: -; d_call: -; v_call: TRBV4-1; j_call: TRBJ2-1; cdr3_nt: TGCGCCAGCAGCCAAATATCCGGGTACAATGAGCAGTTCTTC; cdr3_aa: CASSQISGYNEQFF
clone_size: few; d_call: TRBD2; v_call: TRBV18; j_call: TRBJ2-7; cdr3_nt: TGTGCCAGCCAGTCGGGAGGAACCTACGAGCAGTACTTC; cdr3_aa: CASQSGGTYEQYF
clone_size: -; d_call: -; v_call: TRBV20-1; j_call: TRBJ2-1; cdr3_nt: TGCAGTGCTAGAGACCCTCTAGCGCGCTTGGAGCAGTTCTTC; cdr3_aa: CSARDPLARLEQFF
clone_size: few; d_call: -; v_call: TRBV3-1; j_call: TRBJ2-6; cdr3_nt: TGTGCCAGCAGCCAAGTCGGCGGCGCTCTGGCCAACGTCCTGACTTTC; cdr3_aa: CASSQVGGALANVLTF
clone_size: -; d_call: TRBD2; v_call: TRBV11-2; j_call: TRBJ2-3; cdr3_nt: TGTGCCAGCACGCTAGCGGGCACAGATACGCAGTATTTT; cdr3_aa: CASTLAGTDTQYF
clone_size: -; d_call: TRBD2; v_call: TRBV4-1; j_call: TRBJ2-5; cdr3_nt: TGCGCCAGCAGCCAAGATCAAGGGACTAGCGGTGAGACCCAGTACTTC; cdr3_aa: CASSQDQGTSGETQYF
clone_size: many; d_call: TRBD2; v_call: TRBV28; j_call: TRBJ2-3; cdr3_nt: TGTGCCAGCAGCCTTAGAGCGGGGGGGCGGAGATCAGATACGCAGTATTTT; cdr3_aa: CASSLRAGGRRSDTQYF
clone_size: many; d_call: -; v_call: TRBV10-3; j_call: TRBJ1-3; cdr3_nt: TGTGCCATCAGTAGACAGAGGACCTCTGGAAACACCATATATTTT; cdr3_aa: CAISRQRTSGNTIYF
clone_size: many; d_call: TRBD2; v_call: TRBV7-9; j_call: TRBJ2-1; cdr3_nt: TGTGCCAGCAGCCGGACTAGCGGGGCCTACAATGAGCAGTTCTTC; cdr3_aa: CASSRTSGAYNEQFF
clone_size: few; d_call: TRBD1; v_call: TRBV5-6; j_call: TRBJ1-1; cdr3_nt: TGTGCCAGCAGCTTTCGTAGGACAGGGGGTCGCACTGAAGCTTTCTTT; cdr3_aa: CASSFRRTGGRTEAFF
clone_size: few; d_call: TRBD2; v_call: TRBV7-6; j_call: TRBJ2-2; cdr3_nt: TGTGCCAGCAGCTTCGCGGGGGTCACCGGGGAGCTGTTTTTT; cdr3_aa: CASSFAGVTGELFF
clone_size: few; d_call: -; v_call: TRBV10-3; j_call: TRBJ2-3; cdr3_nt: TGTGCCATCAGCAGGAGAGTGGGGGCCACAGATACGCAGTATTTT; cdr3_aa: CAISRRVGATDTQYF
clone_size: few; d_call: -; v_call: TRBV7-2; j_call: TRBJ2-1; cdr3_nt: TGTGCCAGCAGCTTAGAATTTGGGTTAGTTGAGCAGTTCTTC; cdr3_aa: CASSLEFGLVEQFF
clone_size: -; d_call: -; v_call: TRBV29-1; j_call: TRBJ2-5; cdr3_nt: TGCAGCGTTGAAAGAGGCCAAACCCGGACCCAGTACTTC; cdr3_aa: CSVERGQTRTQYF
clone_size: -; d_call: -; v_call: TRBV7-6; j_call: TRBJ1-1; cdr3_nt: TGTGCCAGCAGCTCAAGGGTGAACACTGAAGCTTTCTTT; cdr3_aa: CASSSRVNTEAFF